The text below deals with one T cell receptor (beta chain). Only in-frame clones appear in the TCRdb table, and some are missing; sequencing was by immunoSEQ multiplex PCR. The sample holds 110,000 or so clones, 85% to 90% seen once. CDR3 length equals 16 residues. With V trimmed by 0 bases and J by 4 bases, 5 bases remained unmatched. The sample originates from a study of T cell responses to AZD1222 COVID-19 vaccine. This TCR was sampled from an adult who received the AZD1222 COVID-19 vaccine. The rearrangement links TRBV23-1 to TRBJ2-3; TRBD1 matches at 9 bases. TRBV23-1 is recorded as an ORF, its role being uncertain. Specimen: peripheral blood, collected 28 days after the second AZD1222 dose. The CDR3 sequence: CASSQSGTGRSDTQYF. CDR3 in DNA: TGCGCCAGCAGTCAATCCGGGACAGGGAGGTCAGATACGCAGTATTTT.